This TCR beta chain emerged from a study of CD8 T cells in Susac syndrome. CDR3 length: 17 residues. J was trimmed by 5 bases and V by 3 bases; bases with no gene match: 16. Germline CDR1 reads DFQATT; CDR2 reads SNEGSKA (reference sequence). Through negative isolation, CD4+ and CD8+ T cells were obtained, while TEMRA cells were enriched using FACS. It was with random hexamers that 0.5 to 1 ug RNA was reverse transcribed. TCRdb independently ran MiXCR on the immunoSEQ multiplex PCR reads; one entry per CDR3 protein. The table includes around 100,000 distinct CDR3 sequences, about 96% detected once. Sequences were obtained from CD8+ T cells from PBMCs. The TCR originated in a human donor with Susac syndrome. The V call is TRBV20-1, the J call TRBJ2-1; 7 nucleotides agree with TRBD2. In nucleotides, the CDR3 is TGCAGTGCTAGTCGATCCCTTGCCCGGGGGGTGGACAATGAGCAGTTCTTC. The encoded protein is CSASRSLARGVDNEQFF.